Described below is a single T cell receptor beta chain sequence and its context. Its antigen remains unknown. The data were produced by immunoSEQ multiplex PCR, yet TCRdb's version contains in-frame clones alone and is incomplete. The data contain about 130,000 clones, approximately 80% of them singletons. The data were obtained in a study of cytotoxic CD8 clonotypes in ibrutinib-treated CLL. Study details: Mean values per sample were 260,000 or so productive templates and 98,000 or so productive rearrangements. Points from the study as a whole: Timing of sampling differed between sustained-remission and progressing patients.

Sequencing used PBMCs, obtained after 12 months of ibrutinib treatment. This receptor was taken from a human donor with chronic lymphocytic leukemia.

CDR3 sequence reads: CASSLGVADSSYNEQFF. The CDR3 DNA reads TGTGCCAGCAGCTTAGGGGTAGCGGATAGCTCCTACAATGAGCAGTTCTTC. The chain is built from TRBV11-1 and TRBJ2-1; a possible D gene is TRBD2 (6 bases). The V end lost 1 base, the J end lost 0 bases, and 13 bases lay between the germline ends. This CDR3 has 17 amino acids. The V gene's germline CDR1 is SGHAT and CDR2 FQDESV (reference sequence).